This TCR beta chain was retrieved from a study of blood T cell repertoires in COVID-19. About the research overall: Sites across the United States, Italy and Spain contributed samples from acute and convalescent COVID-19. Sources were T cells, B-cell-depleted T cells, or PBMCs; the material itself was cDNA or gDNA.

The CDR3 is 13 residues long. The V and J ends lost 7 bases and 7 bases, in that order; junction bases with no gene match: 6. As originally analysed: The assay estimated nucleated cells by amplifying reference gene primers. Sequencing used immunoSEQ multiplex PCR; TCRdb keeps in-frame clones, though not all of them. V and J calls and clone size are given by that table; D and trimming were obtained from the DNA. Found here are over 200,000 clones, around 88% of them singletons; the top ten hold roughly 5%. The chain joins TRBV12-3 or TRBV12-4 to TRBJ1-2; 10 bases are shared with TRBD1. The specimen sequenced was peripheral blood. This clonotype originated in a man older than 75 with acute or convalescent COVID-19. CDR3 sequence reads: CASTSGTGVGYTF. The CDR3, as DNA: TGTGCCAGCACCTCCGGGACAGGGGTTGGCTACACCTTC.